This entry lists 13 T cell receptor beta chains sequenced from one sample in a study of blood T cell repertoires in COVID-19. Assay used: immunoSEQ multiplex PCR; TCRdb lists only in-frame clones, some missing. The sample lists almost 70,000 clones, around three quarters occurring once. The sequenced sample was peripheral blood. These receptors were taken from a man between 60 and 75 years old with acute or convalescent COVID-19.

The V and J genes are TRBV6-6 and TRBJ1-6, with a tentative D call TRBD1 (6 bases). This CDR3 contains 16 residues. Per the germline V gene, CDR1 is MNHNY and CDR2 is SVGAGI (reference sequence). The V gene lost 7 bases and the J gene lost 0 bases, with 13 bases spanning the gap. This chain's CDR3 is CASTRGGGSYNSPLHF. CDR3 sequence (DNA): TGTGCCAGCACAAGGGGGGGAGGCTCCTATAATTCACCCCTCCACTTT.

This chain joins TRBV18 and TRBJ1-5; 8 bases are a match to TRBD1. The CDR3 consists of 15 residues. The V gene end was trimmed by 5 bases and the J gene end by 11 bases; junction bases not matched to a gene: 14. Germline loops: CDR1 KGHSH, CDR2 LQKENI. CDR3: CASSFDRGPLVAQHF. The CDR3, as DNA: TGTGCCAGCTCATTCGACAGGGGTCCCCTAGTGGCCCAGCATTTT.

J is TRBJ2-3 and V is TRBV6-5, with D perhaps matching TRBD2 (5 bases). V was shortened by 4 bases and J by 0 bases, with 11 bases between the two germline ends. The CDR3 is 15 residues long. Germline CDR1 is MNHEY and CDR2 is SVGAGI. The CDR3 loop is CASSLASTSTDTQYF. CDR3 DNA sequence: TGTGCCAGCAGTTTAGCTAGCACTAGCACAGATACGCAGTATTTT.

The chain uses TRBV5-4 and TRBJ2-7; TRBD1 aligns across 10 bases. The V gene end was trimmed by 4 bases and the J gene end by 2 bases; junction bases not matched to a gene: 6. The CDR3 covers 15 residues. The V gene's germline CDR1 is SGHNT and CDR2 YYREEE (reference sequence). Here the CDR3 DNA reads TGTGCCAGCAGCCGGGGGGACAGGGGAACCTACGAGCAGTACTTC. It is translated as CASSRGDRGTYEQYF.

The chain recombines TRBV3-1 (or the pseudogene TRBV3-2) with TRBJ2-1; TRBD2 matches at 10 bases. The CDR3 is 18 residues long. CDR1 is LGHDT and CDR2 is YNNKEL in the germline V gene (reference sequence). V was pared by 3 bases and J by 2 bases, with 10 bases of the junction left unmatched. In DNA, the CDR3 is TGTGCCAGCAGCCACCCCGTCAGCGGGGGGGCAGCCTACAATGAGCAGTTCTTC. This translates into CASSHPVSGGAAYNEQFF.

The sample holds a few counts of this clone. The chain employs TRBV19 and TRBJ1-4; a possible D gene is TRBD1 (6 bases). CDR3 length: 16 amino acids. V lost 3 bases and J 7 bases, leaving 18 bases between the germline ends. The germline V gene has CDR1 LNHDA and CDR2 SQIVND (reference sequence). This CDR3 is CASSIWGGPQSEKLFF. The CDR3 coding sequence is TGTGCCAGTAGTATTTGGGGGGGCCCCCAGAGTGAAAAACTGTTTTTT.

This clone was seen once. The V call is TRBV27, the J call TRBJ2-1, with 10 nucleotides matching TRBD2. The V segment lost 10 bases and the J segment 8 bases; nucleotides outside the gene matches: 8. The CDR3 sequence is 13 residues long. From germline, CDR1 is MNHEY and CDR2 SMNVEV (reference sequence). This chain's CDR3 is CAIPERGGDEQFF. In DNA, the CDR3 is TGTGCCATTCCGGAGCGGGGGGGCGATGAGCAGTTCTTC.

This clone was detected ten times or more. The CDR3 nucleotides are TGTGCCAGCAGTTACTCAGCAGGGAGGGAGACCCAGTACTTC. Encoded protein: CASSYSAGRETQYF. The chain combines TRBV6-5 with TRBJ2-5; a weak D match, TRBD2 (6 bases). Germline lookup yields CDR1 MNHEY and CDR2 SVGAGI. Trimming removed 0 bases at V and 5 bases at J, with 10 bases between. CDR3 length equals 14 residues.

V is TRBV6-5 and J is TRBJ2-7, with 9 positions matching TRBD2. CDR3 length equals 15 residues. Germline V lookup: CDR1 MNHEY, CDR2 SVGAGI. Losses at the gene ends were 2 bases for V and 4 bases for J; bases not matched to a gene: 6. CDR3 DNA: TGTGCCAGCAGTTACGTAGCGGGGGACACTTACGAGCAGTACTTC. Its translation: CASSYVAGDTYEQYF.

The chain carries TRBV5-5 and TRBJ2-4, with D possibly TRBD1 on 5 matching bases. The CDR3 covers 17 residues. Germline V gives CDR1 SGHKS, CDR2 YYEKEE (reference sequence). Trimming left V 0 bases short and J 1 base short, with 14 bases between. The CDR3, as DNA: TGTGCCAGCAGCTTGGTTGTGGGGCTGGGGGCCAAAAACATTCAGTACTTC. Translation gives CASSLVVGLGAKNIQYF.

The CDR3 spells CASSADSKGTQYF. CDR3 DNA: TGCGCCAGCAGCGCGGACAGCAAGGGGACCCAGTACTTC. The chain joins TRBV5-1 to TRBJ2-5; weak D call: TRBD1 (6 bases). Trimming took 4 bases from V and 7 from J, leaving 14 bases between them. Germline values: CDR1 SGHRS, CDR2 YFSETQ. The CDR3 has 13 amino acids.

V usage is TRBV6-5 and J usage is TRBJ1-5; TRBD1 might be the D (6 bases). The CDR3 contains 13 residues. Trimming took 6 bases from V and 9 from J, leaving 15 bases between them. Germline V lookup: CDR1 MNHEY, CDR2 SVGAGI. The chain's CDR3 is CASRGPGQGPQHF. CDR3 DNA sequence: TGTGCCAGCAGGGGGCCGGGACAAGGGCCCCAGCATTTT.

The gene calls are TRBV7-8 and TRBJ1-2; the match to TRBD1 covers 8 bases. Germline V gene lookup returns CDR1 SGHVS and CDR2 FQNEAQ. CDR3 size: 16 residues. The V segment lost 0 bases and the J segment 7 bases; nucleotides outside the gene matches: 10. This CDR3 is CASSLAVDRGVGGYTF. The CDR3 DNA is TGTGCCAGCAGCTTAGCGGTCGACAGGGGAGTTGGTGGCTACACCTTC.